Listed below are T cell receptor beta chains from one sample, sequenced in a study of Tregs in tolerant kidney transplant recipients. This table comes from immunoSEQ multiplex PCR, and its TCRdb copy is limited to in-frame clones, with some not included. Of about 81,000 clones in the sample, roughly nine tenths were seen once. Sequences were derived from CD4+ T cells from blood (PBMCs), sampled 24 months after the transplant. The receptors originated from a human patient who received a combined kidney and bone marrow transplant. A share of the T cells may be of graft donor origin. CDR3s include the opening cysteine and the closing phenylalanine or tryptophan. A D gene is named only where the DNA matches it firmly. Where a row states a size, it is once, few, many or the class of an expanded clone; other rows omit it.

abundance | j_gene | d_gene | v_gene | CDR3aa | CDR3nt
- | TRBJ1-6 | - | TRBV28 | CASSFFRNKGVYNSPLHF | TGTGCCAGCAGTTTCTTTCGTAACAAAGGGGTCTATAATTCACCCCTCCACTTT
- | TRBJ1-2 | TRBD1 | TRBV5-1 | CASSRDSTNYGYTF | TGCGCCAGCAGCCGGGACAGCACTAACTATGGCTACACCTTC
once | TRBJ2-5 | TRBD2 | TRBV11-1 | CASSLIAGGELETQYF | TGTGCCAGCAGCCTTATAGCGGGAGGGGAATTGGAGACCCAGTACTTC
- | TRBJ2-5 | TRBD2 | TRBV2 | CASRVTSGRAGQETQYF | TGTGCCAGCAGAGTAACTAGCGGGAGGGCTGGCCAAGAGACCCAGTACTTC
- | TRBJ1-5 | - | TRBV28 | CASSGDRRGGYSNQPQHF | TGTGCCAGCAGCGGGGACCGGCGGGGAGGGTATAGCAATCAGCCCCAGCATTTT
- | TRBJ1-4 | - | TRBV5-1 | CASSHWTEKKLFF | TGCGCCAGCAGCCATTGGACAGAGAAAAAACTGTTTTTT
- | TRBJ1-1 | - | TRBV7-6 | CASSLVPGGNTEAFF | TGTGCCAGCAGCTTAGTACCGGGAGGGAACACTGAAGCTTTCTTT
few | TRBJ2-7 | - | TRBV7-9 | CASSLAGVDYEQYF | TGTGCCAGCAGCTTAGCGGGAGTTGACTACGAGCAGTACTTC
- | TRBJ1-1 | - | TRBV28 | CASVGGGSLVKTEAFF | TGTGCCTCGGTCGGGGGGGGGAGCCTGGTGAAGACTGAAGCTTTCTTT
- | TRBJ2-5 | - | TRBV2 | CASTGFFGTQYF | TGTGCCAGCACCGGTTTCTTCGGGACCCAGTACTTC
- | TRBJ2-7 | - | TRBV9 | CASSVGDSAPYEQYF | TGTGCCAGCAGCGTAGGGGACTCGGCCCCCTACGAGCAGTACTTC
- | TRBJ2-3 | TRBD2 | TRBV7-2 | CASSFRVKRESIYTQYF | TGTGCCAGCAGCTTCAGGGTGAAGCGGGAGAGTATATATACGCAGTATTTT
- | TRBJ2-3 | - | TRBV9 | CASSVVGGGTDTQYF | TGTGCCAGCAGCGTAGTTGGAGGAGGCACAGATACGCAGTATTTT
- | TRBJ2-3 | TRBD1 | TRBV6-5 | CASRPGQGADTQYF | TGTGCCAGCAGGCCCGGACAGGGAGCAGATACGCAGTATTTT
- | TRBJ1-1 | - | TRBV5-1 | CASSLMTATMNTEAFF | TGCGCCAGCAGCTTAATGACAGCAACCATGAACACTGAAGCTTTCTTT
- | TRBJ2-3 | - | TRBV4-1 | CASSQKYRGGGRFDTQYF | TGCGCCAGCAGCCAAAAATACCGTGGGGGGGGGCGTTTCGATACGCAGTATTTT
- | TRBJ2-2 | TRBD1 | TRBV4-3 | CASSPRDRGPGELFF | TGCGCCAGCAGCCCTCGGGACAGGGGCCCCGGGGAGCTGTTTTTT
- | TRBJ1-1 | - | TRBV30 | CAWTQSVSSAGNTEAFF | TGTGCCTGGACCCAATCCGTGTCCAGCGCTGGGAACACTGAAGCTTTCTTT
- | TRBJ2-3 | - | TRBV9 | CASSVIIEADTQYF | TGTGCCAGCAGCGTAATAATAGAGGCAGATACGCAGTATTTT
- | TRBJ1-3 | - | TRBV2 | CASSEQGGFSGNTIYF | TGTGCCAGCAGTGAGCAGGGTGGATTCTCTGGAAACACCATATATTTT
- | TRBJ2-2 | TRBD2 | TRBV9 | CASSVATSVNTGELFF | TGTGCCAGCAGCGTAGCCACTAGCGTTAACACCGGGGAGCTGTTTTTT
- | TRBJ2-7 | - | TRBV5-4 | CASSLDAPYYEQYF | TGTGCCAGCAGCTTGGACGCGCCTTACTACGAGCAGTACTTC
- | TRBJ2-7 | - | TRBV20-1 | CSAGAAYEQYF | TGCAGTGCTGGGGCAGCTTACGAGCAGTACTTC
- | TRBJ2-6 | - | TRBV5-1 | CASSFVTGDLMSGANVLTF | TGCGCCAGCAGCTTTGTCACGGGGGATTTGATGTCTGGGGCCAACGTCCTGACTTTC
- | TRBJ2-7 | TRBD1 | TRBV7-2 | CASSFPRQGYEQYF | TGTGCCAGCAGCTTCCCGAGACAGGGGTACGAGCAGTACTTC
- | TRBJ1-6 | - | TRBV5-4 | CASSWGGNYNSPLHF | TGTGCCAGCAGCTGGGGGGGAAACTATAATTCCCCCCTCCACTTT
- | TRBJ1-6 | - | TRBV10-3 | CAISERSSYNSPLHF | TGTGCCATCAGTGAGCGTAGCTCCTATAATTCACCCCTCCACTTT
- | TRBJ2-1 | - | TRBV13 | CASSPAYNEQFF | TGTGCCAGCAGCCCCGCCTACAATGAGCAGTTCTTC
- | TRBJ1-2 | TRBD1 | TRBV27 | CASSLTGFYGYTF | TGTGCCAGCAGTTTGACAGGGTTCTATGGCTACACCTTC
once | TRBJ2-1 | - | TRBV5-1 | CASSVTRAVGEQFF | TGCGCCAGCAGCGTGACTAGGGCCGTGGGTGAGCAGTTCTTC